The present T cell receptor (beta chain) was sequenced within a study of T cell responses to AZD1222 COVID-19 vaccine. This clone came up a few times. Repertoires were generated with immunoSEQ multiplex PCR, while TCRdb's copy carries only in-frame clones and drops some. The repertoire holds roughly 120,000 clones, with roughly 90% as singletons. V was trimmed by 7 bases and J by 0 bases, leaving 21 bases between them. Germline-derived CDR1 and CDR2 are LGHNT and FRNRAP. This CDR3 contains 17 residues. This clonotype originated in an adult in good health. This rearrangement joins TRBV12-5 to TRBJ1-1, with D tentatively TRBD1 (6 bases). The sample consisted of peripheral blood, taken on day 0 of AZD1222 vaccination. CDR3 nucleotides: TGTGCTAGTGCCAAGGACAGCGCCCAATACATGAACACTGAAGCTTTCTTT. This codes for CASAKDSAQYMNTEAFF.